This T cell receptor (beta chain) derives from a study of control samples from healthy donors and cancer patients. TCRdb keeps only in-frame clones here, not all; method: immunoSEQ multiplex PCR. The sample carries 120,000 or so clones, about 87% recorded once. Looked up from germline, CDR1 is MNHEY and CDR2 is SMNVEV (reference sequence). The CDR3 is 12 amino acids. Between the trimmed V and J ends, which lost 6 bases and 5 bases, there was a span of 10 bases. The chain has TRBV27 and TRBJ1-1, with TRBD1 as a possible D gene (6 bases). Sequencing input: blood. This clonotype originated in a man in his 60s in good health. The CDR3 protein is CASRGQLTEAFF. The CDR3 DNA follows: TGTGCCAGCAGAGGACAGCTTACTGAAGCTTTCTTT.